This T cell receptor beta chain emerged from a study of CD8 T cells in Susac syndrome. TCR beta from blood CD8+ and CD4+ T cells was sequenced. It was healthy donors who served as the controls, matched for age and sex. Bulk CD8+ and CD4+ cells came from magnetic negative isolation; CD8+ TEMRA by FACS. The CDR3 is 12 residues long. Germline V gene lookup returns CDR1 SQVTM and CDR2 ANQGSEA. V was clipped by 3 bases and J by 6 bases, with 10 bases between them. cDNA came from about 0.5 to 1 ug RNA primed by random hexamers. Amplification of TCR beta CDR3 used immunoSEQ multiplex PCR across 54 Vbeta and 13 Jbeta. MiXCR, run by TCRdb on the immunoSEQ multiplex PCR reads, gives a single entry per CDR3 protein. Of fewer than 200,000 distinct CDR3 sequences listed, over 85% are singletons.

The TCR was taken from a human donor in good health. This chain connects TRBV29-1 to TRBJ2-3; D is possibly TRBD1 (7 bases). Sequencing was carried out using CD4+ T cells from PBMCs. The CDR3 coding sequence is TGCAGCGTTGATGGAGGGGGCGATACGCAGTATTTT. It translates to CSVDGGGDTQYF.